Detailed here is one TCR beta chain. This clone was recorded only once. The specificity of this receptor is unknown. Per-base qualities were not stored, and no clone one base away is much larger. CD8 naive samples were obtained by positive selection for CCR7 among CD45RO-negative cells, yielding a CD45RA+CCR7+ population from which TemRA cells were excluded. The donors were healthy, HIV-negative adults who had no recently reported acute infections or vaccinations. All donors were Caucasian adults living in Nashville, Tennessee, USA. Blood was obtained by leukapheresis, after which PBMCs were separated by Ficoll-Histopaque density gradient centrifugation and cryopreserved in liquid nitrogen vapor phase. Analytical flow cytometry was used to check the purity and quantity of every magnetically sorted T cell population. From each sorted fraction, genomic DNA was isolated and quantified by UV absorbance on a Nanodrop 2000c.

TCR CDR3 regions were amplified from genomic DNA by multiplex PCR using the deep immunoSEQ assay. Genomic DNA extracted from each cell subset was distributed evenly over all wells of several immunoSEQ 96-well plates, and each plate served as one replicate. Each replicate PCR for sorted subsets received roughly 0.2 ug genomic DNA, equal to roughly 30,000 T cell genomes. Purified libraries were quantified with a Qubit 3.0 fluorometer, sized on a Bioanalyzer 2100, and re-quantified with the KAPA Library Quantification kit. Each immunoSEQ 96-well plate was sequenced on its own single-read 150-cycle Illumina NextSeq 550 flow cell. For the original study's pipeline: Because the immunoSEQ output held only junctional sequences and lacked quality scores, the filtering could not match the filtering applied to full-length reads. To assign V/J genes and CDR3, sequences were annotated against IMGT germline references using PyIR, a Python wrapper for IgBLAST v1.9. Reads were removed for weak V/J assignments (E-value above 1e-6), missing CDR3, stop codons, out-of-frame junctions, or ambiguous translated residues. V3J clonotypes were defined as sequences sharing an identical inferred V gene, J gene, and CDR3 amino acid sequence. Percentage overlap between repertoires was calculated by dividing the number of shared unique clonotypes by the size of the smaller repertoire. RTK rarefaction, the Chao1 estimator, and Recon v2.1 estimates of unobserved clonotypes were used to assess repertoire richness. OLGA was used to compute generation probabilities for all TCRbeta clonotypes that the gDNA method yielded from a few donors. Entries here come from immuneACCESS through TCRdb and include only in-frame sequences with V and J called. Some clones fail to appear in such tables; in the studies checked, an unresolved V gene covers under half of the shortfall, and the cause of the remainder is unknown. V and J calls and clone size are as listed in that table; D and trimming were resolved from the DNA. The sample table records around 560,000 clones; around 95% of these occur just once. About 0.11% of the sample lies in the top ten.

These data come from a study of shared clonotypes between healthy human individuals (dated by TCRdb to 2020 to 2022). A note on the overall study: The cohort included a few men and two women between 18 and 49 years of age. For each donor, CD4 naive and CD4 memory were each given three plates, CD8 naive was given two plates, and CD8 memory was given one plate. To estimate repertoire size and how much clonotype sharing occurs between individuals, the study deeply sequenced the blood TCR repertoires of roughly 5 healthy adults. To increase sequencing depth and limit assay-specific biases, TCR repertoire library preparation and sequencing were carried out by different laboratories using diverse techniques. Leukapheresis yielded between about 0.9 and 10 billion PBMCs per donor.

Trimming takes 6 bases from V and 4 bases from J, and the germline ends sit 12 bases apart. The germline V gene supplies CDR1 MRHNA and CDR2 SNTAGT. From the cysteine through the phenylalanine, the CDR3 covers 13 amino acids. Of the read, only the CDR3 DNA is kept; its 39 bases are in frame from base 1. Summary of the overall study and its limitations: When a handful of donors were compared, the shared fraction of clonotypes was about 5.4% for naive CD4, around 4% for naive CD8, roughly 2.5% for memory CD4, and roughly 0.4% for memory CD8. Sampling was restricted to blood, and TCR repertoires in tissue are likely to differ from TCR repertoires in blood. Compared with non-shared clonotypes, the clonotypes found in all four sorted-subset donors had higher generation probabilities. Because the study included a small number of donors, the genetic and exposure-history diversity represented was limited. Estimated clonotype richness was generally larger for naive than for memory subsets. Incomplete sequencing was indicated by rarefaction of sorted-subset datasets, despite the large sequencing depth. Pairwise subsampling led to the expectation that sequencing depth would affect the degree of clonotype sharing among donors.

The receptor chain draws on TRBV6-4 and TRBJ1-1; the D segment cannot be called with confidence. The TCR sequence derives from a woman aged 25 to 39 in good health. Sequencing was done on a sample of naive CD8+ T cells sorted from blood. The cell subset or site label for this specimen denotes: CD45RA+CCR7+. The bases read TGTGCCAGCAGCGTAGGTTTGGGCACTGAAGCTTTCTTT. Its protein reads: CASSVGLGTEAFF.